The next 23 T cell receptor beta chains were all read from a single sample in a study of CD4 T cells in relation to SARS-CoV-2 and coronaviruses. Sequenced by immunoSEQ multiplex PCR; TCRdb stores in-frame clones only, minus some. The profile shows about 36,000 clones, just under 85% of them singletons. Which antigens these TCRs recognize remains unknown. Sequencing used naive CD4+ T cells from PBMCs, cultured in vitro. The sample's subset: naive CD4+ T cells isolated by negative enrichment. The receptors were sampled from an adult with COVID-19.

The V and J genes are TRBV7-3 and TRBJ2-3; tentative D call: TRBD1 (5 bases). This CDR3 is 15 amino acids long. V was clipped by 0 bases and J by 3 bases, with 10 bases between them. Germline values: CDR1 SGHTA, CDR2 FQGTGA. The CDR3 is CASSLTSQGTDTQYF. The DNA for the CDR3 is TGTGCCAGCAGCTTAACATCGCAGGGTACAGATACGCAGTATTTT.

This clone was counted only a few times. The rearrangement uses TRBV10-3 and TRBJ1-5; 8 nucleotides agree with TRBD1. V dropped 6 bases and J dropped 5; count of bases not matched to a gene: 12. Germline loops: CDR1 ENHRY, CDR2 SYGVKD. The CDR3 covers 16 residues. CDR3 bases: TGTGCCATCAGCGTGGGGACAGGCCGGGGAGATCAGCCCCAGCATTTT. Residues: CAISVGTGRGDQPQHF.

This clone was counted a few times. The V call is TRBV30, the J call TRBJ1-1; D unresolved. The length of the CDR3 is 11 residues. Germline values: CDR1 GTSNPN, CDR2 SVGIG (reference sequence). Trimming left V 0 bases short and J 10 bases short, with 9 bases between. The CDR3 sequence is CAWSVGHRAFF. The CDR3 DNA follows: TGTGCCTGGAGTGTAGGGCATAGAGCTTTCTTT.

This clone occurred a few times. This rearrangement joins TRBV19 to TRBJ1-2; 7 positions agree with TRBD1. Germline V gene sequence: CDR1 LNHDA, CDR2 SQIVND (reference sequence). The CDR3 is 15 amino acids. The ends lost 4 bases at V and 3 bases at J; junction bases unmatched: 8. CDR3 sequence reads: CASSKERTGDYGYTF. CDR3 nucleotide sequence: TGTGCCAGTAGTAAGGAGCGCACAGGGGACTATGGCTACACCTTC.

CDR3: CASSAGLAGSNEQFF. The CDR3 DNA follows: TGTGCCAGCAGCGCGGGACTAGCGGGATCAAATGAGCAGTTCTTC. The rearrangement links TRBV9 to TRBJ2-1; 13 nucleotides line up with TRBD2. The CDR3 is 15 residues long. V lost 3 bases and J lost 7; bases outside the gene matches: 4. CDR1 and CDR2 from the germline V gene are SGDLS and YYNGEE.

This clone showed up just a few times. The chain uses TRBV14 and TRBJ2-5; D is unresolved. Germline V gives CDR1 SGHDN, CDR2 FVKESK. The CDR3 loop spans 12 amino acids. Trimming cost V 2 bases and J 4 bases, with 5 bases left between them. The CDR3 DNA reads TGTGCCAGCAGCCAACTTCGAGAGACCCAGTACTTC. This codes for CASSQLRETQYF.

The rearrangement joins TRBV6-1 to TRBJ1-2, with a weak D call TRBD1 (5 bases). Between the trimmed V and J ends, which lost 2 bases and 5 bases, there was a span of 15 bases. Per the germline V gene, CDR1 is MNHNS and CDR2 is SASEGT. This CDR3 region has 15 residues. CDR3 bases: TGTGCCAGCAGTGAACTGGGGCATCTGGGGTATGGCTACACCTTC. Translated, it gives CASSELGHLGYGYTF.

V usage is TRBV3-1 (or the pseudogene TRBV3-2) and J usage is TRBJ2-5; D is perhaps TRBD1 (5 bases). Per the germline V gene, CDR1 is LGHDT and CDR2 is YNNKEL (reference sequence). V was trimmed by 4 bases and J by 5 bases, leaving 14 bases between them. The CDR3 totals 14 residues. This CDR3 is CASSPVDSPETQYF. The CDR3 nucleotides read TGTGCCAGCAGCCCCGTCGACAGCCCGGAGACCCAGTACTTC.

This chain joins TRBV6-2 or TRBV6-3 and TRBJ1-5, with TRBD1 identical over 8 bases. Unmatched junction bases numbered 11, after V lost 2 bases and J lost 2 bases. This CDR3 has 18 residues. Germline values: CDR1 MNHEY, CDR2 SVGEGT. The CDR3 DNA sequence: TGTGCCAGCAGTTACCCGACAGGGGTCGGGGCCGGCAATCAGCCCCAGCATTTT. Protein sequence: CASSYPTGVGAGNQPQHF.

The gene calls are TRBV7-6 and TRBJ2-1, with 7 bases that match TRBD2. Germline V gene sequence: CDR1 SGHVS, CDR2 FNYEAQ. Losses at the gene ends were 5 bases for V and 0 bases for J; bases not matched to a gene: 22. CDR3 size: 21 residues. CDR3 in DNA: TGTGCCAGCAGCCGTAAGCCCGTTAAGATCGAGCGGGGACCCTCCTACAATGAGCAGTTCTTC. Translated, it gives CASSRKPVKIERGPSYNEQFF.

This clone was detected a few times. The rearrangement uses TRBV9 and TRBJ2-1; weak D call: TRBD1 (5 bases). V was pared by 3 bases and J by 5 bases, with 9 bases between. This CDR3 region has 13 residues. From germline, CDR1 is SGDLS and CDR2 YYNGEE. This CDR3 is CASSEDRNNEQFF. The CDR3 DNA reads TGTGCCAGCAGCGAAGACAGAAACAATGAGCAGTTCTTC. The full variable domain, rest sourced from reference TRBV9 and TRBJ2-1, is DSGVTQTPKHLITATGQRVTLRCSPRSGDLSVYWYQQSLDQGLQFLIQYYNGEERAKGNILERFSAQQFPDLHSELNLSSLELGDSALYFCASSEDRNNEQFFGPGTRLTVL.

In this sample, this clone turned up once. V is TRBV7-8 and J is TRBJ2-5, with 9 bases aligning to TRBD2. From germline, CDR1 is SGHVS and CDR2 FQNEAQ. The CDR3 runs 15 residues. V lost 5 bases, J lost 4 bases, and 8 bases stayed unmatched. The CDR3 DNA sequence: TGTGCCAGCAGCGCTGATAGCGGGAGAGGAGAGACCCAGTACTTC. As protein: CASSADSGRGETQYF. Full variable domain (remainder filled in from reference TRBV7-8 and TRBJ2-5): GAGVSQSPRYKVAKRGQDVALRCDPISGHVSLFWYQQALGQGPEFLTYFQNEAQLDKSGLPSDRFFAERPEGSVSTLKIQRTQQEDSAVYLCASSADSGRGETQYFGPGTRLLVL.

The chain is built from TRBV19 and TRBJ2-4; 10 nucleotides line up with TRBD2. CDR3 size: 15 residues. Germline V gene sequence: CDR1 LNHDA, CDR2 SQIVND (reference sequence). The ends lost 5 bases at V and 9 bases at J; junction bases unmatched: 10. The CDR3 bases are TGTGCCAGTAGTCTCAAGACTAGCGGGCCAGCCATTCAGTACTTC. Translation gives CASSLKTSGPAIQYF.

This chain connects TRBV18 to TRBJ2-5, with 9 bases that match TRBD2. This CDR3 region has 14 residues. From germline, CDR1 is KGHSH and CDR2 LQKENI. With 4 bases clipped from V and 2 bases from J, the junction kept 2 bases outside the gene matches. The CDR3 loop is CASSQLAGQETQYF. The CDR3 nucleotides are TGTGCCAGCTCACAACTAGCGGGTCAAGAGACCCAGTACTTC.

The CDR3 reads CASSERYPGELFF. The CDR3 DNA sequence: TGTGCCAGCAGCGAACGTTACCCCGGGGAGCTGTTTTTT. The chain has TRBV12-3 or TRBV12-4 and TRBJ2-2; D is unresolved. This CDR3 has 13 amino acids. V was cut by 6 bases and J by 6 bases, with 11 bases left in between.

The chain employs TRBV5-1 and TRBJ2-3; D may be TRBD2 (7 bases). Trimming left V 4 bases short and J 0 bases short, with 15 bases between. CDR1 is SGHRS, CDR2 YFSETQ, per germline. The CDR3 runs 16 residues. The DNA for the CDR3 is TGCGCCAGCAGCGGAGGGGGGGGCCCTAGCACAGATACGCAGTATTTT. Translating it yields CASSGGGGPSTDTQYF. Drawing the rest from reference TRBV5-1 and TRBJ2-3, the complete variable domain is KAGVTQTPRYLIKTRGQQVTLSCSPISGHRSVSWYQQTPGQGLQFLFEYFSETQRNKGNFPGRFSGRQFSNSRSEMNVSTLELGDSALYLCASSGGGGPSTDTQYFGPGTRLTVL.

This chain connects TRBV5-1 to TRBJ1-1, with D hard to call. The V gene's germline CDR1 is SGHRS and CDR2 YFSETQ. The V gene lost 0 bases and the J gene lost 1 base, with 7 bases spanning the gap. There are 14 residues in the CDR3. For the CDR3, the DNA is TGCGCCAGCAGCTTGGGGGCAGCGAACACTGAAGCTTTCTTT. Translated, it gives CASSLGAANTEAFF.

The chain links TRBV3-1 (or the pseudogene TRBV3-2) to TRBJ2-7; D not certain. Trimming cost V 1 base and J 5 bases, with 9 bases left between them. CDR3 length: 13 amino acids. Germline CDR1 LGHDT, CDR2 YNNKEL (reference sequence). CDR3 nucleotides: TGTGCCAGCAGCCAAGCGGTTTCCGACGAGCAGTACTTC. This codes for CASSQAVSDEQYF.

This chain connects TRBV14 to TRBJ2-7, with unresolved D. Trimming took off 4 bases at V and 3 bases at J, with 4 bases between the two ends. CDR1 SGHDN and CDR2 FVKESK come from the germline V gene. This CDR3 is 11 amino acids long. DNA of the CDR3: TGTGCCAGCAGCCTTAACTACGAGCAGTACTTC. Encoded protein: CASSLNYEQYF.

This clone has only a few counts. In nucleotides, the CDR3 is TGTGCCAGCAGTTCAGACTCCACCCGATTGGGATACAATGAGCAGTTCTTC. Residues: CASSSDSTRLGYNEQFF. The gene calls are TRBV2 and TRBJ2-1; D is uncertain. The ends were cut back, 5 bases at V and 4 bases at J, with 21 bases in the middle. Germline V gene data show CDR1 as SNHLY and CDR2 as FYNNEI. This CDR3 contains 17 residues.

The genes are TRBV5-4 and TRBJ1-6, with TRBD1 as a possible D gene (5 bases). V gave up 0 bases and J gave up 14 bases, with 15 bases separating them. The CDR3 sequence is 14 residues long. CDR1 and CDR2 (germline): SGHNT, YYREEE (reference sequence). CDR3 coding DNA: TGTGCCAGCAGCTTGGATGGGACGTCCCGTTCCCTCCACTTT. Protein product: CASSLDGTSRSLHF.

The V call is TRBV2, the J call TRBJ2-2; tentatively, D is TRBD1 (5 bases). Germline-derived CDR1 and CDR2 are SNHLY and FYNNEI. CDR3 length: 14 residues. The ends were cut back, 8 bases at V and 1 base at J, with 11 bases in the middle. CDR3 loop: CASRWTQNTGELFF. The CDR3 DNA is TGTGCCAGCCGATGGACACAGAACACCGGGGAGCTGTTTTTT.

This clone was counted between two and nine times. The chain couples TRBV28 to TRBJ2-7; TRBD2 agrees at 15 bases. The CDR3 is 16 amino acids. Germline V CDR1 and CDR2: MDHEN, SYDVKM. Losses at the gene ends were 6 bases for V and 5 bases for J; bases not matched to a gene: 8. The CDR3, as DNA: TGTGCCAGCAGGGGGGGGACTAGCGGGAGGTTAAACGAGCAGTACTTC. Protein product: CASRGGTSGRLNEQYF.